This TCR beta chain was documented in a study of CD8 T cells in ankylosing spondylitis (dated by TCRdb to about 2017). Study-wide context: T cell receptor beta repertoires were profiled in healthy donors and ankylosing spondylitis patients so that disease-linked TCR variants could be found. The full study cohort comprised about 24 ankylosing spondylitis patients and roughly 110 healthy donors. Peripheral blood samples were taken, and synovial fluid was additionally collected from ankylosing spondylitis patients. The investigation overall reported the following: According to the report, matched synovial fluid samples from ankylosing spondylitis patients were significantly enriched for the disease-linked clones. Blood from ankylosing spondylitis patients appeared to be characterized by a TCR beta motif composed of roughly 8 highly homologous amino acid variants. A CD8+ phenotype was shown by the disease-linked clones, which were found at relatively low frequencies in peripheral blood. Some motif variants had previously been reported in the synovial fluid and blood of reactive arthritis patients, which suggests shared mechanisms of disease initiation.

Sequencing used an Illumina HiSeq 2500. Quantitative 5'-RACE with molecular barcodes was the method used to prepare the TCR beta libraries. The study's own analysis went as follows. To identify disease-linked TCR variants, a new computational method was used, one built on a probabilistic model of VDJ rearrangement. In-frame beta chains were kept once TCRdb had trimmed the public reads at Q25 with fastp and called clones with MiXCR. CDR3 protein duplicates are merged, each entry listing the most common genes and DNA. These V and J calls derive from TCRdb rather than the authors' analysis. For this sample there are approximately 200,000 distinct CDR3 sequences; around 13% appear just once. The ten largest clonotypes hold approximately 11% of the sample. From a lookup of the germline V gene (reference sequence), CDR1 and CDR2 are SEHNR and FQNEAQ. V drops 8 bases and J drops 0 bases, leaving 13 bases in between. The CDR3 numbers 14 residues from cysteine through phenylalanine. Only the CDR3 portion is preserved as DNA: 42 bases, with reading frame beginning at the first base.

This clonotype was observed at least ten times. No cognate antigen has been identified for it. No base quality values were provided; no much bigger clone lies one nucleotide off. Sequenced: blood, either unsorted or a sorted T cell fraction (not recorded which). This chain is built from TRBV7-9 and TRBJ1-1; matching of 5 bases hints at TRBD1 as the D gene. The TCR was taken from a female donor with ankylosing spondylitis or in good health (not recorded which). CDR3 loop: CASSPGTVNTEAFF. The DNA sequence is TGTGCCAGCTCTCCCGGGACGGTGAACACTGAAGCTTTCTTT.